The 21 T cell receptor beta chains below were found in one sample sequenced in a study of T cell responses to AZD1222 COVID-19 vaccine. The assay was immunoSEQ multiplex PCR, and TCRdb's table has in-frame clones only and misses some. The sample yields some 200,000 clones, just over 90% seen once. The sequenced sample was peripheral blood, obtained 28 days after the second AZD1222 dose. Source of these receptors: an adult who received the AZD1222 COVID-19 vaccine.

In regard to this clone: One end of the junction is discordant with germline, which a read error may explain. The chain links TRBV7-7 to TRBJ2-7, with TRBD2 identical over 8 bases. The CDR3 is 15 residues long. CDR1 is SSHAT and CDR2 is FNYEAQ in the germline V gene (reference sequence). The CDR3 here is CASSLAASGSHEQYF. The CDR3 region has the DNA TGTGCTAGCAGCTTAGCCGCGAGCGGGAGCCACGAGCAGTACTTC.

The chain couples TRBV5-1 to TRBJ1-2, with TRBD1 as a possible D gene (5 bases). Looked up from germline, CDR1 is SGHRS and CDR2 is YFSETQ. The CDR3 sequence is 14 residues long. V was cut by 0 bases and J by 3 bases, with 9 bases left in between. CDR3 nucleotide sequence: TGCGCCAGCAGCTTGGCGGGGGACGACTATGGCTACACCTTC. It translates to CASSLAGDDYGYTF.

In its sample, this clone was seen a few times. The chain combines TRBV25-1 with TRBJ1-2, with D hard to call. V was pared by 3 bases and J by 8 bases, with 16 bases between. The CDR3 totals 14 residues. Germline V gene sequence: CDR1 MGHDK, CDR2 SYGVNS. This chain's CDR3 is CASSEGYAVAGYTF. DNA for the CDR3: TGTGCCAGCAGTGAGGGGTACGCTGTCGCGGGCTACACCTTC.

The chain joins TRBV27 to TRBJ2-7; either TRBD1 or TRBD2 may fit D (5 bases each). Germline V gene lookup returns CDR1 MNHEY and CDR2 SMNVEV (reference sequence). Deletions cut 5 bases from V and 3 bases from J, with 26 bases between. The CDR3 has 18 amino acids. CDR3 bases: TGTGCCAGCAGTATGACAGTTTCCGGTTGGTCTAGCTTCTACGAGCAGTACTTC. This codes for CASSMTVSGWSSFYEQYF.

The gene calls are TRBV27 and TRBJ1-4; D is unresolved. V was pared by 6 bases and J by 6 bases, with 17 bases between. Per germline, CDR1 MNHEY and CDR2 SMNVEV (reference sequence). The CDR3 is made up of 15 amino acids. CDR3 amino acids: CASSSGWYGDEKLFF. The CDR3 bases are TGTGCCAGCAGCTCTGGTTGGTACGGCGATGAAAAACTGTTTTTT.

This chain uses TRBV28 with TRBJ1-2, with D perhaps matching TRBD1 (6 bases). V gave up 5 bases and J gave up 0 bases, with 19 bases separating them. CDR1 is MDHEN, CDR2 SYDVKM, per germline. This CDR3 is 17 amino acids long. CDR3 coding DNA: TGTGCCAGCAGTGTCACCTCCAGGGGTAAAGCTAACTATGGCTACACCTTC. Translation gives CASSVTSRGKANYGYTF.

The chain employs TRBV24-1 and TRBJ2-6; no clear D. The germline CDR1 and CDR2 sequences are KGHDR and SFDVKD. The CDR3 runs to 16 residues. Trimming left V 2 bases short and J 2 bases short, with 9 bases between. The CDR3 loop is CATSDSQLPGANVLTF. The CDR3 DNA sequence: TGTGCCACCAGTGATTCTCAACTACCTGGGGCCAACGTCCTGACTTTC.

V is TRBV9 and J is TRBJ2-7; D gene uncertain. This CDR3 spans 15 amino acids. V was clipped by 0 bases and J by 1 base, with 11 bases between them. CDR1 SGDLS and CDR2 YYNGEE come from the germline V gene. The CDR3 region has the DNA TGTGCCAGCAGCGTAGATGGTAGAGCATCCTACGAGCAGTACTTC. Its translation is CASSVDGRASYEQYF. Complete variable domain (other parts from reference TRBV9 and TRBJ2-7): DSGVTQTPKHLITATGQRVTLRCSPRSGDLSVYWYQQSLDQGLQFLIQYYNGEERAKGNILERFSAQQFPDLHSELNLSSLELGDSALYFCASSVDGRASYEQYFGPGTRLTVT.

CDR3 coding DNA: TGTGCCAGCTCACCAGACGGGACAGGGGGTAATGAGCAGTTCTTC. This sequence encodes CASSPDGTGGNEQFF. The chain is built from TRBV18 and TRBJ2-1; 11 positions agree with TRBD1. This CDR3 is built from 15 residues. With V trimmed by 2 bases and J by 7 bases, 4 bases remained unmatched. Germline V CDR1 and CDR2: KGHSH, LQKENI. Together with reference TRBV18 and TRBJ2-1, the CDR3 gives the full variable domain: NAGVMQNPRHLVRRRGQEARLRCSPMKGHSHVYWYRQLPEEGLKFMVYLQKENIIDESGMPKERFSAEFPKEGPSILRIQQVVRGDSAAYFCASSPDGTGGNEQFFGPGTRLTVL.

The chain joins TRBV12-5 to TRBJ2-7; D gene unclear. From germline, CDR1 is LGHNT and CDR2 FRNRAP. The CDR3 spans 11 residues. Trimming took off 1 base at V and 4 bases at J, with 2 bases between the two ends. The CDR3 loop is CASGLGYEQYF. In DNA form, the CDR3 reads TGTGCTAGTGGTTTGGGATACGAGCAGTACTTC.

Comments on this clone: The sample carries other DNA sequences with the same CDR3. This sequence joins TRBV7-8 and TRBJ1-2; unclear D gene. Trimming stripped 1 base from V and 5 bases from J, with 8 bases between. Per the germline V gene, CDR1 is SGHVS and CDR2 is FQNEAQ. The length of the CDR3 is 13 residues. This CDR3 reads CASSLGGGYGYTF. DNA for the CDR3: TGTGCCAGCAGCTTAGGCGGCGGATATGGCTACACCTTC. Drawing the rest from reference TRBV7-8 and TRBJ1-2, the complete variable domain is GAGVSQSPRYKVAKRGQDVALRCDPISGHVSLFWYQQALGQGPEFLTYFQNEAQLDKSGLPSDRFFAERPEGSVSTLKIQRTQQEDSAVYLCASSLGGGYGYTFGSGTRLTVV.

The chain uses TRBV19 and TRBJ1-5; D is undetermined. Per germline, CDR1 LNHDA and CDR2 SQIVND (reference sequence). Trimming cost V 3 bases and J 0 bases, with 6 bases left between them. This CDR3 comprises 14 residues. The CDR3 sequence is CASSIADSNQPQHF. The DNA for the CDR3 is TGTGCCAGTAGTATTGCTGATAGCAATCAGCCCCAGCATTTT.

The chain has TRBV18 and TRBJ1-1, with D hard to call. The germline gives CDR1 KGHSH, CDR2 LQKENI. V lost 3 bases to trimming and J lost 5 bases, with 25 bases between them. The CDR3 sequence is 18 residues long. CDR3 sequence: CASSPTRAHGLRETEAFF. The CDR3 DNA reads TGTGCCAGCTCACCGACCCGGGCCCACGGCCTTCGGGAGACTGAAGCTTTCTTT.

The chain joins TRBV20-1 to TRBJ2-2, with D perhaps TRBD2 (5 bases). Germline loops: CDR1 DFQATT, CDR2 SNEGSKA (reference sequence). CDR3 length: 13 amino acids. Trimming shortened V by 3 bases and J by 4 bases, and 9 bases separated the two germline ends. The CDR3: CSASSVATGELFF. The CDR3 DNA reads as TGCAGTGCTAGTAGCGTCGCCACCGGGGAGCTGTTTTTT.

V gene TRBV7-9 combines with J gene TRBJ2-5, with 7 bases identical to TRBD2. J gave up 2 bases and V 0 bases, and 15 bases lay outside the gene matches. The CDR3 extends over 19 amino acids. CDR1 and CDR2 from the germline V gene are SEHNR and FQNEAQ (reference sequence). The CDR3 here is CASSLATGGGRRWQETQYF. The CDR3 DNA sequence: TGTGCCAGCAGCTTAGCGACCGGCGGGGGACGAAGGTGGCAAGAGACCCAGTACTTC.

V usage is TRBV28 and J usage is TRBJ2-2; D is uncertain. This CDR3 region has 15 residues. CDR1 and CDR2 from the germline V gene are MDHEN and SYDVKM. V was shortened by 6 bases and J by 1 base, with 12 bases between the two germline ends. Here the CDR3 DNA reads TGTGCCAGCAGACCCCCCCCGGGGAACACCGGGGAGCTGTTTTTT. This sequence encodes CASRPPPGNTGELFF.

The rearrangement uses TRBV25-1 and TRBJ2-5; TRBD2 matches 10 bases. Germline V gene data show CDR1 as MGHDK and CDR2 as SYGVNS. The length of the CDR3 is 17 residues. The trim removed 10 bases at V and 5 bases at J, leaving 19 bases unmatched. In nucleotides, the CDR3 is TGTGCCACTATGAAACCAAACCCCCTAGCGGGAGTGGAGACCCAGTACTTC. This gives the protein CATMKPNPLAGVETQYF.

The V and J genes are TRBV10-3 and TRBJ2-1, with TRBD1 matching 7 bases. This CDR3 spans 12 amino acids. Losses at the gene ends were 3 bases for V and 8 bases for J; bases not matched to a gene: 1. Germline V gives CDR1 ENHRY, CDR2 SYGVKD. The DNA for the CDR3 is TGTGCCATCAGTGAAGGGGGCGATGAGCAGTTCTTC. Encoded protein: CAISEGGDEQFF.

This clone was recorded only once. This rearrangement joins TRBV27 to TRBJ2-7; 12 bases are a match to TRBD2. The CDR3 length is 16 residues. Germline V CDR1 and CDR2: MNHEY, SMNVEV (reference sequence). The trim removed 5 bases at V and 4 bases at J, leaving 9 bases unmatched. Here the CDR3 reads CASSASLAGGSYEQYF. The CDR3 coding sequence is TGTGCCAGCAGTGCGTCACTAGCGGGAGGAAGTTACGAGCAGTACTTC.

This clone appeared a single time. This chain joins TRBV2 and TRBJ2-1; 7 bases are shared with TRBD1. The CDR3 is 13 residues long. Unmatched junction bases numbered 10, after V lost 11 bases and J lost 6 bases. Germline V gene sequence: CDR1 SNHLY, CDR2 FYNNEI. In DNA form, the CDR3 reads TGTGCCGTACCGGGACAGCTTACCAATGAGCAGTTCTTC. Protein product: CAVPGQLTNEQFF.

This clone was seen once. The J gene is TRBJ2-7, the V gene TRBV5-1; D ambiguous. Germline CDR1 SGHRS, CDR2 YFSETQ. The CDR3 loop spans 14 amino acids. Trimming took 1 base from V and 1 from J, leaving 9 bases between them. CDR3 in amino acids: CASSLSPTSYEQYF. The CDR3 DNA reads TGCGCCAGCAGCTTGTCGCCCACTTCCTACGAGCAGTACTTC.